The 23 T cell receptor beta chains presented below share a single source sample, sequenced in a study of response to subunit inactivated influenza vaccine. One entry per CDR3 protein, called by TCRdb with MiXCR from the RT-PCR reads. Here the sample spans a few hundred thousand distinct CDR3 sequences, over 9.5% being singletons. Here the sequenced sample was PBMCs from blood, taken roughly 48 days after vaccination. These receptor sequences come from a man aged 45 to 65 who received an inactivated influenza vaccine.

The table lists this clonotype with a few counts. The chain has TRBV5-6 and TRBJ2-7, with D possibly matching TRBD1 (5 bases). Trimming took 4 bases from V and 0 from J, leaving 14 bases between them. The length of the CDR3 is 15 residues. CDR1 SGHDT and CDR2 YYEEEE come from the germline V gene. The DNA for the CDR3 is TGTGCCAGCAGCGGAAGGGGCACACTCTCCTACGAGCAGTACTTC. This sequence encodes CASSGRGTLSYEQYF.

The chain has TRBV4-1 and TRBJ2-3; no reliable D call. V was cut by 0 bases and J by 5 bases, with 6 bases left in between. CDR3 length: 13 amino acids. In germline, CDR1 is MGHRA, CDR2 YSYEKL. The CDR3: CASSQEDGDTQYF. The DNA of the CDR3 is TGCGCCAGCAGCCAAGAGGACGGAGATACGCAGTATTTT.

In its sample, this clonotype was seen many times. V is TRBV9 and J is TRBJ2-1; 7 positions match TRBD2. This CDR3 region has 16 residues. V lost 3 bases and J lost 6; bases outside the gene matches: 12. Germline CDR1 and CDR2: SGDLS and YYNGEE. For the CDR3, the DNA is TGTGCCAGCAGCGCAATTGGGACGGGGAGGGGCAATGAGCAGTTCTTC. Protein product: CASSAIGTGRGNEQFF.

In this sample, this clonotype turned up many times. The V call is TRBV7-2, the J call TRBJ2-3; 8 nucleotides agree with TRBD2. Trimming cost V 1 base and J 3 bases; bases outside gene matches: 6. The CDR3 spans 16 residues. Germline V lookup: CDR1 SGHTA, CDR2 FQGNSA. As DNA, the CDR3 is TGTGCCAGCAGCTTAGTGGCGGGAGGTGGTACAGATACGCAGTATTTT. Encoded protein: CASSLVAGGGTDTQYF. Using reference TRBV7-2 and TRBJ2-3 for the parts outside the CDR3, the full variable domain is GAGVSQSPSNKVTEKGKDVELRCDPISGHTALYWYRQSLGQGLEFLIYFQGNSAPDKSGLPSDRFSAERTGGSVSTLTIQRTQQEDSAVYLCASSLVAGGGTDTQYFGPGTRLTVL.

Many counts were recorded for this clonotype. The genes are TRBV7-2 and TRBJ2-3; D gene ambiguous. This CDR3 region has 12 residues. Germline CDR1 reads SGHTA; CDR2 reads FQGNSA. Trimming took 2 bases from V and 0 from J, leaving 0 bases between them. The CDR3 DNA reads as TGTGCCAGCAGCTTAAGCACAGATACGCAGTATTTT. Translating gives CASSLSTDTQYF.

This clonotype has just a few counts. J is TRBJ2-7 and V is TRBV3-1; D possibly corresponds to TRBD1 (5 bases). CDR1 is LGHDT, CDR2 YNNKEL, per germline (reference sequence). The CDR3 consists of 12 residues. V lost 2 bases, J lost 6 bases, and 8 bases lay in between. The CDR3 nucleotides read TGTGCCAGCAGCCAACTGGGGCGCGAGCAGTACTTC. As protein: CASSQLGREQYF.

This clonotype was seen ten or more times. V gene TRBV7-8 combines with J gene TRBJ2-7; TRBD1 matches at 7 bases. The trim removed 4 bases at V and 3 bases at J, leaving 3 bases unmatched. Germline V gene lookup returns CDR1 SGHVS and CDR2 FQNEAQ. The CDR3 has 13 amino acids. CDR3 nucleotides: TGTGCCAGCAGCTCAGGGACAGACTACGAGCAGTACTTC. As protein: CASSSGTDYEQYF.

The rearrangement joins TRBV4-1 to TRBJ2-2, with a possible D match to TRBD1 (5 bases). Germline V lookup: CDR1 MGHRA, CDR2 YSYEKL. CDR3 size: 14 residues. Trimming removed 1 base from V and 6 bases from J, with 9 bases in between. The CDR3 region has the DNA TGCGCCAGCAGCCAAGGGTGGGGCCCCGGGGAGCTGTTTTTT. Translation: CASSQGWGPGELFF.

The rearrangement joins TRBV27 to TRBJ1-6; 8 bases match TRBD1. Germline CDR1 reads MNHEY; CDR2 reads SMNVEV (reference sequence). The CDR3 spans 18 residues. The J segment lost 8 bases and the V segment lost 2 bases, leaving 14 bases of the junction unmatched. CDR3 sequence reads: CASSLIGAGGADYSPLHF. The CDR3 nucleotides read TGTGCCAGCAGTTTAATAGGGGCAGGGGGCGCAGATTATTCACCCCTCCACTTT.

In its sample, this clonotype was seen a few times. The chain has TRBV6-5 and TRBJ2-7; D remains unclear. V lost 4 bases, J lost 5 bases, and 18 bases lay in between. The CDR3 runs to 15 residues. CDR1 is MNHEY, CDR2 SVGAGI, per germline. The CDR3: CASSSHPSRRNEQYF. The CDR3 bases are TGTGCCAGCAGTTCTCATCCGAGCAGACGAAACGAGCAGTACTTC.

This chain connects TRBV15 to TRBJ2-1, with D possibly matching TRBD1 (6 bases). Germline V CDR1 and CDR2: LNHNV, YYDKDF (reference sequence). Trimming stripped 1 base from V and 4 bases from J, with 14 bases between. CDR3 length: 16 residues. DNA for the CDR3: TGTGCCACCAGCAGAGTTCCCTGGACAGCTTACAATGAGCAGTTCTTC. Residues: CATSRVPWTAYNEQFF.

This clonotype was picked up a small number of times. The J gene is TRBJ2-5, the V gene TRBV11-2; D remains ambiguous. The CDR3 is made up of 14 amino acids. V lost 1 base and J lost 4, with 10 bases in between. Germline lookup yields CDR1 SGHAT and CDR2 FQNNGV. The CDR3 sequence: CASSLGQVRETQYF. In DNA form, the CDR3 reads TGTGCCAGCAGCTTAGGGCAAGTTAGAGAGACCCAGTACTTC.

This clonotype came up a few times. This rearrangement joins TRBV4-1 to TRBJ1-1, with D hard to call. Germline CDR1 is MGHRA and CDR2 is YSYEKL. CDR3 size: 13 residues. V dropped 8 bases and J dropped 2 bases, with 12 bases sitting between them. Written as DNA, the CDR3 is TGCGCCAGCGCACCCGTCGGAAACACTGAAGCTTTCTTT. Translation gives CASAPVGNTEAFF.

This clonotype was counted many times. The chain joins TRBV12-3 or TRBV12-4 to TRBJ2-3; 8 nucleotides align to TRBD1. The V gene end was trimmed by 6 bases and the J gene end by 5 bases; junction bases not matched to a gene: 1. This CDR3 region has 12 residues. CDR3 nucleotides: TGTGCCAGCAGAACAGGGGGAGATACGCAGTATTTT. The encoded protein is CASRTGGDTQYF.

The CDR3 sequence: CASSPDRGKDTQYF. The CDR3 DNA is TGCGCCAGCAGCCCGGACAGGGGTAAAGATACGCAGTATTTT. This chain connects TRBV5-1 to TRBJ2-3; 9 bases are a match to TRBD1. Trimming cost V 4 bases and J 5 bases; bases outside gene matches: 5. The CDR3 is 14 amino acids. The germline CDR1 and CDR2 sequences are SGHRS and YFSETQ.

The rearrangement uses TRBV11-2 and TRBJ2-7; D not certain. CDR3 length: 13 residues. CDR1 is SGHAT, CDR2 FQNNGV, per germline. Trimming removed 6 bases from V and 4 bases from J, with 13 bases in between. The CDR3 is CASSQNARYEQYF. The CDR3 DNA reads TGTGCCAGCAGTCAAAACGCCAGGTACGAGCAGTACTTC.

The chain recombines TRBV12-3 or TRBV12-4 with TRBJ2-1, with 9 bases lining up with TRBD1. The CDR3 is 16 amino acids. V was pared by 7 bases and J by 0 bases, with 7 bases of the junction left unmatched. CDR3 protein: CASTRDRDASYNEQFF. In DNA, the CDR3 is TGTGCCAGCACCCGGGACAGGGATGCCTCCTACAATGAGCAGTTCTTC.

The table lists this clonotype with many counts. CDR3 region: CASSFRGDEQYF. In DNA form, the CDR3 reads TGCGCCAGCAGCTTCAGGGGAGACGAGCAGTACTTC. This rearrangement joins TRBV5-1 to TRBJ2-7; tentatively, D is TRBD1 (6 bases). Trimming cost V 2 bases and J 5 bases, with 8 bases left between them. Per germline, CDR1 SGHRS and CDR2 YFSETQ. The CDR3 has 12 amino acids.

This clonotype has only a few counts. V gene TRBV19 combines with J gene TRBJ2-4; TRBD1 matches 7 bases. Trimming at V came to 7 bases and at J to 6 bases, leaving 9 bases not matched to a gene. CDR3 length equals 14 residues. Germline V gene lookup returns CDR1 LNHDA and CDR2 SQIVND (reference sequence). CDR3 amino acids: CASIPDRVRNIQYF. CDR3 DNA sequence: TGTGCCAGTATCCCAGACAGGGTGAGAAACATTCAGTACTTC.

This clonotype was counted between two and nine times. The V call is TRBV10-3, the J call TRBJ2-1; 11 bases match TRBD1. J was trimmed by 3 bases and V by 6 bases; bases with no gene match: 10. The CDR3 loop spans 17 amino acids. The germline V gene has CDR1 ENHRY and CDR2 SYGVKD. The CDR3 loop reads CAIRDRTGTGGYNEQFF. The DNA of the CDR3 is TGTGCCATCAGGGACAGAACCGGGACAGGGGGCTACAATGAGCAGTTCTTC.

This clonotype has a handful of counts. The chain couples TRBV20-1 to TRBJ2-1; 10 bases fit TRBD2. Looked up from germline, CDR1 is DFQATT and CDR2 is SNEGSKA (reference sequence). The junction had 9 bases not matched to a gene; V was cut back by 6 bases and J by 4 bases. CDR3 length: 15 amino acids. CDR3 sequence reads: CSAQKRGGLYNEQFF. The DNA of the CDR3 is TGCAGTGCCCAGAAGCGGGGGGGTCTTTACAATGAGCAGTTCTTC.

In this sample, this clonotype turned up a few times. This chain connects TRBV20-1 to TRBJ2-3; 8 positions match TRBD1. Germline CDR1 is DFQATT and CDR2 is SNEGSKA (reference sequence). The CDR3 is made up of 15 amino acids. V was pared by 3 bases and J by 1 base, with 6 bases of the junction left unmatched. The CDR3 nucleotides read TGCAGTGCTAGTCCTCCGGGACAGGGCACAGATACGCAGTATTTT. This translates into CSASPPGQGTDTQYF.

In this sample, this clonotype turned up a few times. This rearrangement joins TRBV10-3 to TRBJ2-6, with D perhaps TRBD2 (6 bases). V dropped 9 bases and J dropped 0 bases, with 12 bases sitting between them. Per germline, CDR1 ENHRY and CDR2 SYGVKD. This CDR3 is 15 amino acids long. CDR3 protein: CAIGGFSSGANVLTF. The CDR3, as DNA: TGTGCCATTGGGGGGTTCAGCTCTGGGGCCAACGTCCTGACTTTC.